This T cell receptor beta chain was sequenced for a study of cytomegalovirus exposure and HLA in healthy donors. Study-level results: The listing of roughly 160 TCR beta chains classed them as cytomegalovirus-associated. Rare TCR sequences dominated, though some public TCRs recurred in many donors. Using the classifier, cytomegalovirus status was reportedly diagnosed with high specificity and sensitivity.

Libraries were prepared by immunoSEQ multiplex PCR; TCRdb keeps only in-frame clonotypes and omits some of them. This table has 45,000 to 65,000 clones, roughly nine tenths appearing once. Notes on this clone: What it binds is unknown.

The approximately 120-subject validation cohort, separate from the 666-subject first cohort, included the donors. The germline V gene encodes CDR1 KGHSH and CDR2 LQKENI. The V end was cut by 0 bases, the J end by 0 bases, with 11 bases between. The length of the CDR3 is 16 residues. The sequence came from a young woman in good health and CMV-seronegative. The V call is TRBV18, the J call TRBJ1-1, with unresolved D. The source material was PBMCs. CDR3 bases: TGTGCCAGCTCACCACCTGCGATGAGGATGAACACTGAAGCTTTCTTT. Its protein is CASSPPAMRMNTEAFF.